This TCR beta chain was profiled in a study of beta chain features in type 1 diabetes. At the level of the study: Patients and healthy donors were similar in age, gender and cell yields. General study findings and limits: PCR, the amplification step, might favor shorter templates, equally in patients and controls. Moderate yet significant TCRB CDR3 shortening was seen in Type 1 diabetes patients in all four CD4+ subsets.

Of the isolated RNA, all was reverse transcribed, and so the sequenced material was expressed TCRB transcripts. Naive, central memory and regulatory T cell samples yielded some 3.9 million reads on average. Clones were sequenced by immunoSEQ multiplex PCR, and TCRdb holds only the in-frame ones, with some missing. The table shows 40,000 to 45,000 clones, with 65% to 70% occurring only once. Purity above 95% was achieved in all sorted populations. Comments on this clone: The antigen is not known. Other DNA sequences from this sample encode an identical CDR3 as well.

The CDR3 totals 14 residues. Trimming removed 5 bases from V and 4 bases from J; junction bases left unmatched: 5. The germline CDR1 and CDR2 sequences are SGHTA and FQGNSA. The rearrangement uses TRBV7-2 and TRBJ2-3, with 8 bases matching TRBD2. Sequenced material: Tregs from blood. This clonotype originated in a woman aged 18 to 35 with type 1 diabetes. DNA for the CDR3: TGTGCCAGCAGCCTCACCGGGGGGGCAGATACGCAGTATTTT. This translates into CASSLTGGADTQYF.